Listed here is a single TCR beta chain. This entry comes from a study of untreated major depressive disorder. The data were produced by immunoSEQ multiplex PCR, yet TCRdb's version contains in-frame clones alone and is incomplete. The sample consists of approximately 25,000 clones, about 90% of them appearing once. The receptor comes from a woman in her thirties with major depressive disorder. Input material: CD4+ T cells from PBMCs.

The DNA of the CDR3 is TGTGCCAGCAGTATAAAGCCACAGGGTCGGGAGCAGTACTTC. It is translated as CASSIKPQGREQYF. The V and J genes are TRBV28 and TRBJ2-7, with D perhaps TRBD1 (6 bases). Per the germline V gene, CDR1 is MDHEN and CDR2 is SYDVKM. Trimming shortened V by 5 bases and J by 7 bases, and 18 bases separated the two germline ends. The CDR3 is made up of 14 amino acids.